These T cell receptor beta chains were read from a single sample in a study of blood T cell repertoires in COVID-19. Sequenced by immunoSEQ multiplex PCR; TCRdb stores in-frame clones only, minus some. This table holds 65,000 to 90,000 clones, roughly 87% found once. The specimen was peripheral blood. These receptors were obtained from a woman between 45 and 60 years old with active or convalescent COVID-19. The CDR3 runs from the conserved cysteine through the conserved F or W. A D gene is named only where the DNA matches it firmly. Rows give clone size only sometimes, using once, few, many, or a class for an expanded clone.

v_gene: TRBV7-9
d_gene: -
j_gene: TRBJ2-3
abundance: -
CDR3aa: CASSPYGPSTDTQYF
CDR3nt: TGTGCCAGCAGCCCCTATGGGCCCAGCACAGATACGCAGTATTTT

v_gene: TRBV6-5
d_gene: TRBD1
j_gene: TRBJ1-6
abundance: -
CDR3aa: CASSPRQGNNSPLHF
CDR3nt: TGTGCCAGCAGTCCCCGACAGGGGAACAATTCACCCCTCCACTTT

v_gene: TRBV6-4
d_gene: TRBD2
j_gene: TRBJ2-3
abundance: once
CDR3aa: CASSRGTSGAYTDTQYF
CDR3nt: TGTGCCAGCAGCCGAGGGACTAGCGGGGCCTACACAGATACGCAGTATTTT

v_gene: TRBV3-1/TRBV3-2
d_gene: -
j_gene: TRBJ2-7
abundance: -
CDR3aa: CASSDWRGRSF
CDR3nt: TGTGCCAGCAGCGATTGGAGGGGCAGGAGCTTC

v_gene: TRBV27
d_gene: -
j_gene: TRBJ1-1
abundance: -
CDR3aa: CASSLAPHAGTEAFF
CDR3nt: TGTGCCAGCAGTTTAGCCCCCCATGCGGGAACTGAAGCTTTCTTT

v_gene: TRBV12-3/TRBV12-4
d_gene: -
j_gene: TRBJ2-7
abundance: -
CDR3aa: CASASTYEQYF
CDR3nt: TGTGCCAGCGCCTCTACCTACGAGCAGTACTTC

v_gene: TRBV9
d_gene: -
j_gene: TRBJ2-1
abundance: -
CDR3aa: CASSVDNLNEQFF
CDR3nt: TGTGCCAGCAGCGTAGACAATTTAAATGAGCAGTTCTTC

v_gene: TRBV5-1
d_gene: -
j_gene: TRBJ1-1
abundance: -
CDR3aa: CASSLVVSGGSTEAFF
CDR3nt: TGCGCCAGCAGCTTGGTAGTCTCTGGGGGGAGCACTGAAGCTTTCTTT

v_gene: TRBV29-1
d_gene: -
j_gene: TRBJ1-2
abundance: -
CDR3aa: CSVRADLNYGYTF
CDR3nt: TGCAGCGTCAGGGCTGACTTAAACTATGGCTACACCTTC

v_gene: TRBV12-5
d_gene: TRBD2
j_gene: TRBJ2-5
abundance: -
CDR3aa: CASGQAGLAGTQYF
CDR3nt: TGTGCTAGTGGTCAAGCCGGACTAGCAGGGACCCAGTACTTC

v_gene: TRBV4-3
d_gene: -
j_gene: TRBJ1-1
abundance: -
CDR3aa: CASSPRLGNTEAFF
CDR3nt: TGCGCCAGCAGCCCGAGACTGGGGAACACTGAAGCTTTCTTT

v_gene: TRBV7-8
d_gene: TRBD1
j_gene: TRBJ2-7
abundance: -
CDR3aa: CASSLRTGGEQYF
CDR3nt: TGTGCCAGCAGCTTAAGGACAGGCGGTGAGCAGTACTTC

v_gene: TRBV6-2/TRBV6-3
d_gene: -
j_gene: TRBJ1-1
abundance: -
CDR3aa: CASSQNSFTEAFF
CDR3nt: TGTGCCAGCAGCCAAAACTCGTTCACTGAAGCTTTCTTT

v_gene: TRBV9
d_gene: TRBD1
j_gene: TRBJ1-3
abundance: -
CDR3aa: CASSWTGTAGNTIYF
CDR3nt: TGTGCCAGCAGTTGGACAGGAACAGCTGGAAACACCATATATTTT

v_gene: TRBV19
d_gene: -
j_gene: TRBJ1-2
abundance: -
CDR3aa: CASSIMGSALGYGYTF
CDR3nt: TGTGCCAGTAGTATCATGGGCTCCGCACTTGGCTATGGCTACACCTTC

v_gene: TRBV28
d_gene: TRBD2
j_gene: TRBJ2-2
abundance: -
CDR3aa: CASSLGGGNTGELFF
CDR3nt: TGTGCCAGCAGTTTGGGCGGGGGGAACACCGGGGAGCTGTTTTTT

v_gene: TRBV7-3
d_gene: TRBD1
j_gene: TRBJ1-3
abundance: -
CDR3aa: CASSLRQGVGNTIYF
CDR3nt: TGTGCCAGCAGCTTACGACAGGGAGTTGGAAACACCATATATTTT

v_gene: TRBV11-1
d_gene: TRBD2
j_gene: TRBJ2-1
abundance: few
CDR3aa: CASSLQGTSGGNEQFF
CDR3nt: TGTGCCAGCAGCCTCCAAGGGACTAGCGGGGGAAATGAGCAGTTCTTC

v_gene: TRBV11-1
d_gene: -
j_gene: TRBJ2-5
abundance: -
CDR3aa: CASSLDQGETQYF
CDR3nt: TGTGCCAGCAGCTTAGACCAGGGAGAGACCCAGTACTTC

v_gene: TRBV6-2/TRBV6-3
d_gene: -
j_gene: TRBJ1-1
abundance: -
CDR3aa: CASSYGGGNTEAFF
CDR3nt: TGTGCCAGCAGTTACGGGGGAGGTAACACTGAAGCTTTCTTT

v_gene: TRBV6-2/TRBV6-3
d_gene: TRBD1
j_gene: TRBJ1-2
abundance: -
CDR3aa: CASSRLGTGDYGYTF
CDR3nt: TGTGCCAGCAGTCGCCTGGGGACAGGGGACTATGGCTACACCTTC

v_gene: TRBV4-3
d_gene: -
j_gene: TRBJ2-5
abundance: few
CDR3aa: CASSQDISFNLGAQETQYF
CDR3nt: TGCGCCAGCAGCCAAGATATTAGTTTCAATTTAGGGGCTCAAGAGACCCAGTACTTC

v_gene: TRBV19
d_gene: TRBD1
j_gene: TRBJ2-1
abundance: -
CDR3aa: CASGQGAGYNEQFF
CDR3nt: TGTGCCAGTGGTCAGGGGGCAGGCTACAATGAGCAGTTCTTC

v_gene: TRBV25-1
d_gene: TRBD1
j_gene: TRBJ2-1
abundance: -
CDR3aa: CASSDRGRGNNNEQFF
CDR3nt: TGTGCCAGCAGTGACAGGGGGCGAGGTAATAACAATGAGCAGTTCTTC

v_gene: TRBV5-4
d_gene: TRBD2
j_gene: TRBJ2-5
abundance: -
CDR3aa: CAAGGRETQYF
CDR3nt: TGTGCCGCCGGGGGGAGAGAGACCCAGTACTTC

v_gene: TRBV30
d_gene: -
j_gene: TRBJ2-2
abundance: -
CDR3aa: CAWVPGQLYTGELFF
CDR3nt: TGTGCCTGGGTGCCCGGACAGTTGTACACCGGGGAGCTGTTTTTT

v_gene: TRBV7-2
d_gene: -
j_gene: TRBJ1-3
abundance: -
CDR3aa: CASSLAPGSGNTIYF
CDR3nt: TGTGCCAGCAGCTTAGCGCCGGGCTCTGGAAACACCATATATTTT

v_gene: TRBV7-3
d_gene: TRBD1
j_gene: TRBJ1-1
abundance: -
CDR3aa: CASSATGDNTEAFF
CDR3nt: TGTGCCAGCAGTGCAACAGGGGATAACACTGAAGCTTTCTTT

v_gene: TRBV12-3/TRBV12-4
d_gene: TRBD1
j_gene: TRBJ1-3
abundance: few
CDR3aa: CASSRGPGNTIYF
CDR3nt: TGTGCCAGCAGCAGGGGGCCTGGAAACACCATATATTTT

v_gene: TRBV9
d_gene: TRBD1
j_gene: TRBJ1-1
abundance: -
CDR3aa: CASSGPRGSPEAFF
CDR3nt: TGTGCCAGCAGCGGACCCAGGGGGTCCCCTGAAGCTTTCTTT

v_gene: TRBV6-5
d_gene: -
j_gene: TRBJ2-5
abundance: -
CDR3aa: CASRSPGAVETQYF
CDR3nt: TGTGCCAGCAGAAGTCCAGGGGCGGTGGAGACCCAGTACTTC

v_gene: TRBV27
d_gene: TRBD1
j_gene: TRBJ2-7
abundance: -
CDR3aa: CASSRQGSYEQYF
CDR3nt: TGTGCCAGCAGTCGACAGGGGTCCTACGAGCAGTACTTC

v_gene: TRBV7-6
d_gene: -
j_gene: TRBJ1-1
abundance: -
CDR3aa: CASSPTGMNTEAFF
CDR3nt: TGTGCCAGCAGCCCAACAGGGATGAACACTGAAGCTTTCTTT

v_gene: TRBV25-1
d_gene: TRBD1
j_gene: TRBJ1-1
abundance: -
CDR3aa: CASSDYRGNTEAFF
CDR3nt: TGTGCCAGCAGTGATTACAGGGGGAACACTGAAGCTTTCTTT

v_gene: TRBV13
d_gene: -
j_gene: TRBJ1-1
abundance: once
CDR3aa: CAGTGGVTEAFF
CDR3nt: TGTGCCGGGACTGGCGGGGTTACTGAAGCTTTCTTT

v_gene: TRBV7-9
d_gene: -
j_gene: TRBJ1-1
abundance: -
CDR3aa: CASSSRLPAGDTEAFF
CDR3nt: TGTGCCAGCAGCTCCCGTCTCCCGGCGGGGGACACTGAAGCTTTCTTT

v_gene: TRBV6-6
d_gene: -
j_gene: TRBJ1-1
abundance: -
CDR3aa: CASSPGEGGMNTEAFF
CDR3nt: TGTGCCAGCAGTCCCGGTGAGGGCGGCATGAACACTGAAGCTTTCTTT

v_gene: TRBV19
d_gene: -
j_gene: TRBJ1-2
abundance: few
CDR3aa: CASSIQGSGYTF
CDR3nt: TGTGCCAGTAGTATACAGGGGTCAGGCTACACCTTC

v_gene: TRBV6-2/TRBV6-3
d_gene: TRBD1
j_gene: TRBJ2-7
abundance: once
CDR3aa: CASSYWPGDRKSSYEQYF
CDR3nt: TGTGCCAGCAGTTATTGGCCGGGGGACAGGAAGAGCTCCTACGAGCAGTACTTC

v_gene: TRBV9
d_gene: TRBD2
j_gene: TRBJ2-3
abundance: -
CDR3aa: CASSGLAGGTDTQYF
CDR3nt: TGTGCCAGCAGCGGGTTAGCGGGGGGCACAGATACGCAGTATTTT

v_gene: TRBV6-6
d_gene: -
j_gene: TRBJ1-5
abundance: few
CDR3aa: CASSRPRDNFSNQPQHF
CDR3nt: TGTGCCAGCAGCCGACCCCGGGACAATTTCAGCAATCAGCCCCAGCATTTT

v_gene: TRBV3-1/TRBV3-2
d_gene: -
j_gene: TRBJ1-1
abundance: -
CDR3aa: CASSQRGKAPREAFF
CDR3nt: TGTGCCAGCAGCCAAAGGGGCAAGGCTCCTAGAGAAGCTTTCTTT

v_gene: TRBV12-3/TRBV12-4
d_gene: -
j_gene: TRBJ1-2
abundance: -
CDR3aa: CASSLAQDGYTF
CDR3nt: TGTGCCAGCAGTTTAGCGCAGGATGGCTACACCTTC

v_gene: TRBV7-2
d_gene: -
j_gene: TRBJ1-4
abundance: -
CDR3aa: CASSLNPGGNEKLFF
CDR3nt: TGTGCCAGCAGCTTAAATCCGGGGGGTAATGAAAAACTGTTTTTT

v_gene: TRBV6-5
d_gene: -
j_gene: TRBJ2-3
abundance: -
CDR3aa: CSGGGTTDTQYF
CDR3nt: TGTTCCGGGGGAGGAACGACAGATACGCAGTATTTT

v_gene: TRBV11-2
d_gene: -
j_gene: TRBJ1-1
abundance: -
CDR3aa: CASSLAAGASTEAFF
CDR3nt: TGTGCCAGCAGCTTAGCGGCGGGGGCATCGACTGAAGCTTTCTTT

v_gene: TRBV7-8
d_gene: TRBD1
j_gene: TRBJ1-5
abundance: many
CDR3aa: CASSWDRAGQPQHF
CDR3nt: TGTGCCAGCAGCTGGGACAGGGCGGGCCAGCCCCAGCATTTT

v_gene: TRBV4-1
d_gene: -
j_gene: TRBJ1-4
abundance: -
CDR3aa: CASSRVGGDEKLFF
CDR3nt: TGCGCCAGCAGCCGTGTCGGAGGCGATGAAAAACTGTTTTTT

v_gene: TRBV10-3
d_gene: -
j_gene: TRBJ1-1
abundance: -
CDR3aa: CAISEAGAGNTEAFF
CDR3nt: TGTGCCATCAGTGAGGCAGGGGCGGGGAACACTGAAGCTTTCTTT

v_gene: TRBV3-1/TRBV3-2
d_gene: TRBD2
j_gene: TRBJ2-2
abundance: -
CDR3aa: CASSQDLGLAGGTGELFF
CDR3nt: TGTGCCAGCAGCCAAGATTTGGGACTAGCGGGGGGCACCGGGGAGCTGTTTTTT